This record covers a single T cell receptor beta chain. This clonotype was observed many times. No base quality information exists; no much larger clone differs at one position. This specimen comes from a study of T cells after yellow fever vaccination (dated by TCRdb to about 2019). General notes on the study: Libraries from fractions with low cell numbers were prepared with the SMART-Seq v4 Ultra Low Input RNA kit. Bulk TCR alpha and beta repertoires were sequenced longitudinally to track T-cell clones before and after primary and booster YFV17D yellow fever vaccination. Two healthy male donors made up the cohort, one aged 18 to 30 years and the other aged 30 to 40 years. Blood samples were taken at several timepoints before and after primary and secondary immunization, and bulk PBMC replicates and cell subsets were isolated.

In the germline V gene, CDR1 corresponds to SGHRS and CDR2 to YFSETQ. Taken from cysteine to phenylalanine, the CDR3 has 14 residues. The sequence is cut down to CDR3 DNA, 42 bases in frame from base 1. V is clipped by 2 bases and J by 2 bases, and the sequence between their germline boundaries is 9 bases long. What the authors observed across the whole study: The secondary T-cell response was weaker than the primary response but faster, peaking on day 5 instead of day 15. A small fraction of clonotypes appeared in both the CD4 and CD8 compartments, likely as a result of convergent recombination. Most clones expanded after primary vaccination (almost 97% of CD4 and around nine tenths of CD8) were re-detected after the booster, suggesting that broad memory maintenance occurred. Because the study included only a couple of donors, the extent to which the findings can be generalized is limited. FACS-sorted repertoires could contain abundant contaminating clonotypes from the bulk population, so computational filtering was required.

The sample's treatment or condition label is to be understood as: live attenuated yellow fever vaccine strain. PBMCs were isolated from peripheral blood using a standard Ficoll-Paque protocol. Epitope-specific CD8 T cells were sorted with a dextramer loaded with the yellow fever NS4B epitope peptide, and anti-CD3 and anti-CD8 staining was applied. RNA was extracted with TriZol from bulk PBMCs, CD4 and CD8 fractions, and dextramer-positive and dextramer-negative fractions. TCR cDNA was synthesized by 5'RACE template switching, through which a universal primer site and unique molecular identifiers were introduced. Priming of cDNA synthesis was performed from both the TCR alpha and TCR beta constant segments. Library amplification involved two PCR steps, and the second step added sample barcodes and sequencing adapters. Sequencing of the libraries was done on either Illumina HiSeq 2500 (2x100 bp) or NovaSeq (2x150 bp). Processing in the source paper ran as follows. MIGEC handled demultiplexing of reads and collapsing into UMI consensus sequences, while MiXCR performed V(D)J alignment. Using edgeR on replicate PBMC samples, clonotypes were called vaccine-responding if FDR was below 0.01 and the log2 fold change was above 5 up to day 15. Each bulk clonotype received a CD4 or CD8 identity based on whether the sequenced CD4 or CD8 repertoire contained that clonotype at higher abundance. Clonotypes enriched at least 10-fold in dextramer-positive over dextramer-negative fractions were defined as NS4B-specific, and CD4-biased clonotypes were excluded. The public reads were run again by TCRdb, first through fastp at Q25 and then through MiXCR, and only productive beta chains were kept. All rows with the same CDR3 protein become a single entry with the most common DNA and genes. TCRdb, not the original authors, processed these V and J calls. For this sample there are some 54,000 distinct CDR3 sequences; 5% to 8.5% appear just once. 20% to 25% of the sample is in the top ten clones.

The TCR sequence derives from a man aged 18 to 29 who received the YFV17D yellow fever vaccine. The source was CD8+ T cells not binding an NS4B(214-222) dextramer, sorted from PBMCs, collected roughly seven weeks after the first yellow fever vaccination. The cell subset or site label here, explained by the study, means: NS4B epitope dextramer-negative CD8 T cells. The sequence links TRBV5-1 to TRBJ2-3; the D segment might be TRBD1 or TRBD2, since each matches 5 bases. In nucleotide form, the sequence is TGCGCCAGCAGCTTTGAGGGACCCACAGATACGCAGTATTTT. It specifies CASSFEGPTDTQYF.